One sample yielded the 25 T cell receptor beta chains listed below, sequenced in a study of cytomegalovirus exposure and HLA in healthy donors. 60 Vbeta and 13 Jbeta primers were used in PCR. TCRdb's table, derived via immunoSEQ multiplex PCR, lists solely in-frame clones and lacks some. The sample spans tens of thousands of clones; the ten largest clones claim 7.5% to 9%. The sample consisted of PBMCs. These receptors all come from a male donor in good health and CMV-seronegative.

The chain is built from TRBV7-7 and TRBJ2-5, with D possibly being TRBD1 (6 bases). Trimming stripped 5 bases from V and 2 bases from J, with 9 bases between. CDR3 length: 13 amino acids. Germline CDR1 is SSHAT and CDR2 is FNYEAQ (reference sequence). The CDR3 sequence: CASSLDRQETQYF. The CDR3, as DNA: TGTGCCAGCAGCCTTGACAGGCAAGAGACCCAGTACTTC.

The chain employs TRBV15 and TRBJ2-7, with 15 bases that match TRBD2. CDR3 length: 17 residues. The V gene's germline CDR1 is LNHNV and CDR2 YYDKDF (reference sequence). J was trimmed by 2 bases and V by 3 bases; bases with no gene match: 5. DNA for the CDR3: TGTGCCACCAGCAGGGGACTAGCGGGAGGCTCAACCTACGAGCAGTACTTC. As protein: CATSRGLAGGSTYEQYF.

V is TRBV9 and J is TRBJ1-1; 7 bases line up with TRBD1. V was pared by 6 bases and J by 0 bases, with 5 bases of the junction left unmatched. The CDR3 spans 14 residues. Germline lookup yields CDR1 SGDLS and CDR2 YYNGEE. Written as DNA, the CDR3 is TGTGCCAGCACTCGCGGGACAGTGAACACTGAAGCTTTCTTT. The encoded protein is CASTRGTVNTEAFF.

CDR3 coding DNA: TGTGCCAGCAGCTCAGGGCCCCTGTCGGCTTTCTTT. Protein: CASSSGPLSAFF. The chain has TRBV11-3 and TRBJ1-1; tentatively, D is TRBD1 (5 bases). This CDR3 is built from 12 residues. V was shortened by 4 bases and J by 11 bases, with 14 bases between the two germline ends. Germline V gene sequence: CDR1 SGHNT, CDR2 YENEEA.

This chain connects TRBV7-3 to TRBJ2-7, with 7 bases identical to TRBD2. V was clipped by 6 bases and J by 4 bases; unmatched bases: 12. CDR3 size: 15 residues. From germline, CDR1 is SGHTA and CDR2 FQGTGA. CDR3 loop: CASRHRGGVGYEQYF. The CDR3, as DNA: TGTGCCAGCAGACACCGTGGGGGGGTTGGGTACGAGCAGTACTTC.

The CDR3 region is CASSVDLGNTEAFF. The CDR3 DNA is TGTGCCAGCAGTGTCGACTTGGGGAACACTGAAGCTTTCTTT. The V call is TRBV27, the J call TRBJ1-1, with D unresolved. The V gene's germline CDR1 is MNHEY and CDR2 SMNVEV (reference sequence). The CDR3 covers 14 residues. The ends were cut back, 5 bases at V and 1 base at J, with 11 bases in the middle.

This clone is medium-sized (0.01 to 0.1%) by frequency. Here the CDR3 DNA reads TGTGCCTGGAGTACGGGGGAAAGGACTTTCTTT. This translates into CAWSTGERTFF. The chain recombines TRBV30 with TRBJ1-1, with D possibly matching TRBD1 (5 bases). The germline gives CDR1 GTSNPN, CDR2 SVGIG (reference sequence). Trimming removed 2 bases at V and 12 bases at J, with 13 bases between. The CDR3 has 11 amino acids.

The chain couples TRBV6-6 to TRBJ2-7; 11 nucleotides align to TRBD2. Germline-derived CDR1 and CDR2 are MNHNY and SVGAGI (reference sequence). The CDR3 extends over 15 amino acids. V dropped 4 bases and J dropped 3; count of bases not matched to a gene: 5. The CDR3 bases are TGTGCCAGCAGTTCGAGACTAGCGGGACGCTACGAGCAGTACTTC. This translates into CASSSRLAGRYEQYF.

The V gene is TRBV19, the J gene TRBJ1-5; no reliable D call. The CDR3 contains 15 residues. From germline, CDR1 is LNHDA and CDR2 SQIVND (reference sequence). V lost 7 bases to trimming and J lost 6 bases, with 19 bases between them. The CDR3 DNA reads TGTGCCAGTACTACCTGGGGAGGGAAGCCTCAGCCCCAGCATTTT. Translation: CASTTWGGKPQPQHF.

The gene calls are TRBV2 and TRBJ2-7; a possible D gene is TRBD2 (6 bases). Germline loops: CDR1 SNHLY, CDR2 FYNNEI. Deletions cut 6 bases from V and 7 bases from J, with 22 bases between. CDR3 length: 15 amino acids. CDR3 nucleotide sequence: TGTGCCAGCAGCTACACAAAGACTAGTCGAGGTGAGCAGTACTTC. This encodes CASSYTKTSRGEQYF. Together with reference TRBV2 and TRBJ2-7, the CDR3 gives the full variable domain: EPEVTQTPSHQVTQMGQEVILRCVPISNHLYFYWYRQILGQKVEFLVSFYNNEISEKSEIFDDQFSVERPDGSNFTLKIRSTKLEDSAMYFCASSYTKTSRGEQYFGPGTRLTVT.

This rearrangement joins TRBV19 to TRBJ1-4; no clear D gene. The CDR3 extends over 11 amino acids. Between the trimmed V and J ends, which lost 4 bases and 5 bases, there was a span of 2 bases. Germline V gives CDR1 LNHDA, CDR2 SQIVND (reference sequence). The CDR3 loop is CASSTNEKLFF. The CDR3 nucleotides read TGTGCCAGTAGTACAAATGAAAAACTGTTTTTT. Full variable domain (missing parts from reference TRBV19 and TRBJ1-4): DGGITQSPKYLFRKEGQNVTLSCEQNLNHDAMYWYRQDPGQGLRLIYYSQIVNDFQKGDIAEGYSVSREKKESFPLTVTSAQKNPTAFYLCASSTNEKLFFGSGTQLSVL.

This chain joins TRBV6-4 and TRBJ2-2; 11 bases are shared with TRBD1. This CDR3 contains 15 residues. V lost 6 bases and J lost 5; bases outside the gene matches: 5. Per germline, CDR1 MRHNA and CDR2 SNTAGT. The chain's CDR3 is CASSPGQGDTGELFF. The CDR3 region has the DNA TGTGCCAGCAGCCCGGGACAGGGGGATACCGGGGAGCTGTTTTTT.

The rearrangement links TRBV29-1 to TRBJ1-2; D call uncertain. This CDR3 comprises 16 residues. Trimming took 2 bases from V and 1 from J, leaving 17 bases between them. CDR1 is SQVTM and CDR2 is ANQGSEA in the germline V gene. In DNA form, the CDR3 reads TGCAGCGTTGAAAACCCGGGTTCCGCCTTTAACTATGGCTACACCTTC. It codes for CSVENPGSAFNYGYTF. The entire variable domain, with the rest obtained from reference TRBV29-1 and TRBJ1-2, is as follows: SAVISQKPSRDICQRGTSLTIQCQVDSQVTMMFWYRQQPGQSLTLIATANQGSEATYESGFVIDKFPISRPNLTFSTLTVSNMSPEDSSIYLCSVENPGSAFNYGYTFGSGTRLTVV.

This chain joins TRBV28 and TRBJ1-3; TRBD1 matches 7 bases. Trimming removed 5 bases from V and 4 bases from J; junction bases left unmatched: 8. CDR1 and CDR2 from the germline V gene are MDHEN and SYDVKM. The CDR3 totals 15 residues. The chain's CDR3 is CASSPDRVSGNTIYF. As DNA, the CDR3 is TGTGCCAGCAGTCCAGACAGGGTTTCGGGAAACACCATATATTTT.

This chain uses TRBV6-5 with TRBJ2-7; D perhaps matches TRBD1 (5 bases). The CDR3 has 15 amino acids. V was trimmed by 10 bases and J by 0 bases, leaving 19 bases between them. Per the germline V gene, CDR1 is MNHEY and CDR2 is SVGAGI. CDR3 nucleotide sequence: TGTGCCACCCATACAGGTCCGAGGAGCTCCTACGAGCAGTACTTC. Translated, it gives CATHTGPRSSYEQYF.

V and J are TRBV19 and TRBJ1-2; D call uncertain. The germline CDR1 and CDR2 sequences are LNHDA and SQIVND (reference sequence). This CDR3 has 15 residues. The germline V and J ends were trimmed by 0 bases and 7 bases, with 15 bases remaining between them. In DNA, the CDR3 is TGTGCCAGTAGTATAGACGGCCCTGGAGGGTCTGGCTACACCTTC. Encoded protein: CASSIDGPGGSGYTF.

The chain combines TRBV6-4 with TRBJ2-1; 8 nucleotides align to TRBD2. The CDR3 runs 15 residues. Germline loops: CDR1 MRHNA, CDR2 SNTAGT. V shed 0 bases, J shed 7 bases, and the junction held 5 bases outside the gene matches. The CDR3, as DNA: TGTGCCAGCAGTGACTCGGGACTAGGCCTGAATGAGCAGTTCTTC. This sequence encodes CASSDSGLGLNEQFF.

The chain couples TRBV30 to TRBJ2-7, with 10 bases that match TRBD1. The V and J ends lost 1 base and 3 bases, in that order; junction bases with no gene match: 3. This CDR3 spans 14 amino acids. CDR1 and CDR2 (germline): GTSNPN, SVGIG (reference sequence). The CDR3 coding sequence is TGTGCCTGGAGTGAGGGACAGGGGTTCTACGAGCAGTACTTC. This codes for CAWSEGQGFYEQYF.

The CDR3: CASSLVGKTGELFF. CDR3 sequence (DNA): TGTGCCAGCAGCTTAGTTGGCAAGACCGGGGAGCTGTTTTTT. The chain combines TRBV11-3 with TRBJ2-2; no definite D call. Germline V gives CDR1 SGHNT, CDR2 YENEEA. Trimming removed 1 base at V and 5 bases at J, with 8 bases between. This CDR3 has 14 amino acids.

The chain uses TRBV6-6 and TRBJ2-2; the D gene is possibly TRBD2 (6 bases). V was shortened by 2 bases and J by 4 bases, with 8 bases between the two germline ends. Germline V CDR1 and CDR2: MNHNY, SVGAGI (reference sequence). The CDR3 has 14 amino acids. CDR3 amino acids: CASSYREPTGELFF. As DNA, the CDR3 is TGTGCCAGCAGTTACCGGGAGCCCACCGGGGAGCTGTTTTTT.

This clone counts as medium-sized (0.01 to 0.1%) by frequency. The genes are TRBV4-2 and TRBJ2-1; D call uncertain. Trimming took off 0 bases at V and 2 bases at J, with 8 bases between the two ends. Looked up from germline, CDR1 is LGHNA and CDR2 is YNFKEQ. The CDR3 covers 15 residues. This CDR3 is CASSQEVSTYNEQFF. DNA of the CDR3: TGTGCCAGCAGCCAAGAGGTTAGCACCTACAATGAGCAGTTCTTC.

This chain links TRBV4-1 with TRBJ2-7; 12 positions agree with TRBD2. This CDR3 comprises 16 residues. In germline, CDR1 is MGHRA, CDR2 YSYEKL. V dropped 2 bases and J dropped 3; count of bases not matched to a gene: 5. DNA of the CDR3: TGCGCCAGCAGCCAACAAACTAGCGGGAGGTACTACGAGCAGTACTTC. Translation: CASSQQTSGRYYEQYF.

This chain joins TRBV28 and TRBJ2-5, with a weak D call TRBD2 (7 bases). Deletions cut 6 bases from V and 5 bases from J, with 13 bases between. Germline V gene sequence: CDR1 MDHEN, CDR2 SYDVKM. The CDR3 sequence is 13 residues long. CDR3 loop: CASRGGGEETQYF. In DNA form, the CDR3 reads TGTGCCAGCAGAGGGGGGGGTGAGGAGACCCAGTACTTC.

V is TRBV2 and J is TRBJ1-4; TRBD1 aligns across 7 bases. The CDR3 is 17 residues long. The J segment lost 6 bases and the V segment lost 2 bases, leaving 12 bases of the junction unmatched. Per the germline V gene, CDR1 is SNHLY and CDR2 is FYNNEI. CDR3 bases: TGTGCCAGCAGTGAAATAGTTACAGGGGATCGGCATGAAAAACTGTTTTTT. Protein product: CASSEIVTGDRHEKLFF.

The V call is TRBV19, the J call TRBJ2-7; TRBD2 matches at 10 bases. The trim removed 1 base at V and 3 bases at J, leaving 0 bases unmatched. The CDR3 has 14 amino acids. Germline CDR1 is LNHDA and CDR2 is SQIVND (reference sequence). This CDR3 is CASSIGLAGYEQYF. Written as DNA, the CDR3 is TGTGCCAGTAGTATAGGACTAGCGGGCTACGAGCAGTACTTC.